These T cell receptor beta chains were read from a single sample in a study of spatial heterogeneity in lung cancer. TCRdb reprocessed the 5' RACE reads with MiXCR, giving one entry per CDR3 protein. The sample has around 110,000 distinct CDR3 sequences, 12% seen once. This specimen was PBMCs, taken at follow-up. The source of these receptors is a male donor with early-stage non-small cell lung cancer. Both conserved end residues are part of each CDR3. D genes are given only for firm matches. Not all rows give a size; the values are once, few, many and, for expanded clones, a class.

J: TRBJ2-1
size: many
D: TRBD2
V: TRBV5-1
DNA: TGCGCCAGCAGCTCAGGACTAGCGGGGTCCTCGGTGCAGTTCTTC
CDR3: CASSSGLAGSSVQFF

J: TRBJ2-3
size: NA
D: NA
V: TRBV20-1
DNA: TGCAGTGCTATAATGATTGGGGACACAGATACGCAGTATTTT
CDR3: CSAIMIGDTDTQYF

J: TRBJ1-5
size: few
D: NA
V: TRBV6-1
DNA: TGTGCCAGCAGTGAAGCGCTTGTTATGAACAGAAATCAGCCCCAGCATTTT
CDR3: CASSEALVMNRNQPQHF

J: TRBJ1-3
size: NA
D: NA
V: TRBV6-5
DNA: TGTGCCAGCAGGGCGGGGGCCTCTGGAAACACCATATATTTT
CDR3: CASRAGASGNTIYF

J: TRBJ1-5
size: NA
D: NA
V: TRBV28
DNA: TGTGCCAGCAGTTCTCAGGGCTCGAACAATCAGCCCCAGCATTTT
CDR3: CASSSQGSNNQPQHF

J: TRBJ2-1
size: many
D: NA
V: TRBV29-1
DNA: TGCAGCGTTGAAGGTGGGGGGGGCGTAAATGAGCAGTTCTTC
CDR3: CSVEGGGGVNEQFF

J: TRBJ2-7
size: NA
D: TRBD1
V: TRBV6-5
DNA: TGTGCCAGCAGTGACCCAGGGACAGGGGGTTCCGAGCAGTACTTC
CDR3: CASSDPGTGGSEQYF

J: TRBJ1-1
size: NA
D: NA
V: TRBV5-1
DNA: TGCGCCAGCAGCTTGTGGGACACCATGAACACTGAAGCTTTCTTT
CDR3: CASSLWDTMNTEAFF

J: TRBJ2-7
size: NA
D: NA
V: TRBV3-1
DNA: TGTGCCAGCAGCCCGCTGGGGAAAGAGCAGTACTTC
CDR3: CASSPLGKEQYF

J: TRBJ2-5
size: NA
D: NA
V: TRBV30
DNA: TGTGCCTGGAGCCCCTACCGGGGGGCCCAAGAGACCCAGTACTTC
CDR3: CAWSPYRGAQETQYF

J: TRBJ1-5
size: NA
D: NA
V: TRBV12-3/TRBV12-4
DNA: TGTGCCAGCAGTACCCTCGGGGGAAATCAGCCCCAGCATTTT
CDR3: CASSTLGGNQPQHF

J: TRBJ2-1
size: many
D: TRBD2
V: TRBV7-2
DNA: TGTGCCAGCAGCTTGGTACCTAGCGGGGGTCCAGCCTACAATGAGCAGTTCTTC
CDR3: CASSLVPSGGPAYNEQFF

J: TRBJ2-5
size: NA
D: TRBD1
V: TRBV4-1
DNA: TGCGCCAGCAGCCTGGGACAGCCGCGCGAGACCCAGTACTTC
CDR3: CASSLGQPRETQYF

J: TRBJ1-3
size: few
D: TRBD1
V: TRBV28
DNA: TGTGCCAGCAAACCACAGGGGTTAGGAAACACCATATATTTT
CDR3: CASKPQGLGNTIYF

J: TRBJ2-1
size: many
D: NA
V: TRBV29-1
DNA: TGCAGCGTTGATCAGGGTACCCCCTACAATGAGCAGTTCTTC
CDR3: CSVDQGTPYNEQFF

J: TRBJ1-1
size: few
D: NA
V: TRBV9
DNA: TGTGCCAGCAGCCCCAAGGAGGGGTGGCGAACTGAAGCTTTCTTT
CDR3: CASSPKEGWRTEAFF

J: TRBJ2-1
size: few
D: NA
V: TRBV12-3/TRBV12-4
DNA: TGTGCCAGCAGTTTGGGGGCAGGGGGGCTTAATGAGCAGTTCTTC
CDR3: CASSLGAGGLNEQFF

J: TRBJ1-4
size: many
D: TRBD1
V: TRBV29-1
DNA: TGCAGCGCAACGGCGGCAGGGGGCGAAAAACTGTTTTTT
CDR3: CSATAAGGEKLFF

J: TRBJ1-1
size: few
D: NA
V: TRBV20-1
DNA: TGCAGTGCTCCTTTAGGGGGATCGGGCACTGAAGCTTTCTTT
CDR3: CSAPLGGSGTEAFF

J: TRBJ2-5
size: few
D: NA
V: TRBV6-1
DNA: TGTGCCAGCAGATCCTCGGGGGCGGGAGAGACCCAGTACTTC
CDR3: CASRSSGAGETQYF

J: TRBJ1-6
size: many
D: NA
V: TRBV5-6
DNA: TGTGCCAGCAGCTTGGACAGGAATAATTCACCCCTCCACTTT
CDR3: CASSLDRNNSPLHF

J: TRBJ1-1
size: NA
D: NA
V: TRBV10-3
DNA: TGTGCCATGCGAGGGGGGCCGAACACTGAAGCTTTCTTT
CDR3: CAMRGGPNTEAFF

J: TRBJ2-7
size: many
D: TRBD1
V: TRBV7-2
DNA: TGTGCCAGCAGCTTAAACAGGGGCCCCTACGAGCAGTACTTC
CDR3: CASSLNRGPYEQYF

J: TRBJ2-7
size: many
D: NA
V: TRBV20-1
DNA: TGCAGTGCTAATAGGGCCGTCGAGCAGTACTTC
CDR3: CSANRAVEQYF

J: TRBJ1-6
size: NA
D: NA
V: TRBV7-2
DNA: TGTGCCAGCAGCTTAGCGCTCACGAGGTCTTCACCCCTCCACTTT
CDR3: CASSLALTRSSPLHF

J: TRBJ2-3
size: many
D: NA
V: TRBV24-1
DNA: TGTGCCACCAGTGTTGGGGGCGCAGCAGATACGCAGTATTTT
CDR3: CATSVGGAADTQYF

J: TRBJ1-2
size: many
D: NA
V: TRBV29-1
DNA: TGCAGCGTCTCCGGGATCCTTACGGGTGGCTACACCTTC
CDR3: CSVSGILTGGYTF

J: TRBJ2-5
size: few
D: NA
V: TRBV7-6
DNA: TGTGCCAGCAGCTTAGCGCCATCAGGGTGGGAGACCCAGTACTTC
CDR3: CASSLAPSGWETQYF

J: TRBJ2-2
size: few
D: NA
V: TRBV7-9
DNA: TGTGCCAGCAGCTCCAGTGGGGGCGAGGGCACCGGGGAGCTGTTTTTT
CDR3: CASSSSGGEGTGELFF

J: TRBJ2-5
size: NA
D: NA
V: TRBV28
DNA: TGTGCCAGCAGTTTACAGGGGATATCCGGGACCCAGTACTTC
CDR3: CASSLQGISGTQYF

J: TRBJ2-7
size: NA
D: NA
V: TRBV28
DNA: TGTGCCATCTCGAGACTTCCCGGATACGAGCAGTACTTC
CDR3: CAISRLPGYEQYF

J: TRBJ2-7
size: many
D: TRBD1
V: TRBV10-3
DNA: TGTGCCATCAGTACGGGACAGGGGACCTACGAGCAGTACTTC
CDR3: CAISTGQGTYEQYF

J: TRBJ2-3
size: NA
D: NA
V: TRBV19
DNA: TGTGCCAGTAGTATTATGGTGGCAGATACGCAGTATTTT
CDR3: CASSIMVADTQYF

J: TRBJ2-5
size: few
D: TRBD2
V: TRBV13
DNA: TGTGCCAGCAGCTCCCTCTACGCGGGGGGGCGAGAGACCCAGTACTTC
CDR3: CASSSLYAGGRETQYF

J: TRBJ2-4
size: NA
D: TRBD1
V: TRBV12-3/TRBV12-4
DNA: TGTGCCAGCAGTGCCCCCGGGACAGGGACTCAGTACTTC
CDR3: CASSAPGTGTQYF

J: TRBJ2-5
size: NA
D: TRBD1
V: TRBV10-3
DNA: TGTGCCATCAGTGAGCCGTCCCGGGACAGGGAGACCCAGTACTTC
CDR3: CAISEPSRDRETQYF

J: TRBJ2-7
size: many
D: TRBD1
V: TRBV5-1
DNA: TGCGCCAGCAGCTTGTTTCGGACAGGGGTAGAGGAGCAGTACTTC
CDR3: CASSLFRTGVEEQYF

J: TRBJ2-3
size: NA
D: TRBD1
V: TRBV20-1
DNA: TGCAGTGCTAGCCTAGGGGGCGCGGTGGCAGATACGCAGTATTTT
CDR3: CSASLGGAVADTQYF

J: TRBJ2-1
size: many
D: TRBD2
V: TRBV6-4
DNA: TGTGCCAGCAGCGAAGGGACTAGTGGCTACAATGAGCAGTTCTTC
CDR3: CASSEGTSGYNEQFF

J: TRBJ2-5
size: NA
D: TRBD1
V: TRBV3-1
DNA: TGTGCCAGCAGCCCACGACAGGGAAAGACCCAGTACTTC
CDR3: CASSPRQGKTQYF

J: TRBJ1-5
size: many
D: NA
V: TRBV10-3
DNA: TGTGCCATCAGTGAGTCCCCAAATCAGCCCCAGCATTTT
CDR3: CAISESPNQPQHF

J: TRBJ1-2
size: few
D: NA
V: TRBV7-8
DNA: TGTGCCAGCAGCCCTCGTACAGAAAGCTTTAACTATGGCTACACCTTC
CDR3: CASSPRTESFNYGYTF

J: TRBJ1-2
size: few
D: TRBD1
V: TRBV6-1
DNA: TGTGCCAGCAGATCCCTGACAGGGACCTATGGCTACACCTTC
CDR3: CASRSLTGTYGYTF

J: TRBJ1-6
size: many
D: NA
V: TRBV11-3
DNA: TGTGCCAGCAGCTTAGGACAGGCACGAGGGGCACCCCTCCACTTT
CDR3: CASSLGQARGAPLHF

J: TRBJ1-6
size: NA
D: NA
V: TRBV4-2
DNA: TGTGCCAGCAGCCAAGCACAGGCGAGGCTCTCACCCCTCCACTTT
CDR3: CASSQAQARLSPLHF

J: TRBJ2-7
size: many
D: TRBD1
V: TRBV20-1
DNA: TGCAGTGCTCCCCACTTGACCACAGGGGTAAGCTACGAGCAGTACTTC
CDR3: CSAPHLTTGVSYEQYF

J: TRBJ2-1
size: NA
D: TRBD2
V: TRBV12-3/TRBV12-4
DNA: TGTGCCAGCAGTTTAGCGACACCTAGCGGGGGGCGGTACAATGAGCAGTTCTTC
CDR3: CASSLATPSGGRYNEQFF

J: TRBJ2-1
size: NA
D: NA
V: TRBV12-3/TRBV12-4
DNA: TGTGCCAGCAGTTTCGGCGGGAAACAAAAGAACGAGCAGTTCTTC
CDR3: CASSFGGKQKNEQFF

J: TRBJ2-7
size: few
D: NA
V: TRBV7-9
DNA: TGTGCCAGCAGCAAAGAATTATACGAGCAGTACTTC
CDR3: CASSKELYEQYF

J: TRBJ1-1
size: NA
D: TRBD1
V: TRBV4-3
DNA: TGCGCCAGCAGCCAAGATACAGGGGGCAACACTGAAGCTTTCTTT
CDR3: CASSQDTGGNTEAFF

J: TRBJ2-4
size: NA
D: NA
V: TRBV20-1
DNA: TGCAGTGCCCCCCACCTAGCCAAAAACATTCAGTACTTC
CDR3: CSAPHLAKNIQYF

J: TRBJ2-1
size: NA
D: TRBD2
V: TRBV9
DNA: TGTGCCAGCAGTCCTGGGAGGGGCTCCTACAATGAGCAGTTCTTC
CDR3: CASSPGRGSYNEQFF

J: TRBJ2-1
size: many
D: TRBD2
V: TRBV5-1
DNA: TGCGCCAGCAGCATAGTAATAGCGGGGGGCCTTGACAATGAGCAGTTCTTC
CDR3: CASSIVIAGGLDNEQFF